Listed below are T cell receptor beta chains from one sample, sequenced in a study of cytomegalovirus exposure and HLA in healthy donors. TCRdb keeps only in-frame clones here, not all; method: immunoSEQ multiplex PCR. Counted here are approximately 170,000 clones, 60% to 85% occurring once; the ten biggest clones make up 6.5% to 8.5%. The sample taken for sequencing was PBMCs. The receptors here all came from a middle-aged woman in good health and CMV-seropositive. Both conserved end residues are part of each CDR3. A D gene is named only where the DNA matches it firmly. Not all rows give a size; the values are once, few, many and, for expanded clones, a class.

d_call	cdr3_length	j_call	clone_size	v_call	cdr3_nt	cdr3_aa
NA	12	TRBJ1-1	NA	TRBV29-1	TGCAGCGTTGGAGGTGGAAGCACTGAAGCTTTCTTT	CSVGGGSTEAFF
NA	15	TRBJ1-6	NA	TRBV30	TGTGCCTGGAGTTCCAGGGGCTCCTATAATTCACCCCTCCACTTT	CAWSSRGSYNSPLHF
TRBD2	14	TRBJ2-5	NA	TRBV6-1	TGTGCCAGCCTCCGAGCGGGGGTGTCAGAGACCCAGTACTTC	CASLRAGVSETQYF
TRBD1	18	TRBJ1-1	NA	TRBV18	TGTGCCAGCTCACCACGAGAGGTTAACAGGGGAGGAGGAACTGAAGCTTTCTTT	CASSPREVNRGGGTEAFF
TRBD1	15	TRBJ2-7	NA	TRBV10-3	TGTGCCATCAGTAAGACAGGGGGGATCTCCTACGAGCAGTACTTC	CAISKTGGISYEQYF
NA	13	TRBJ1-1	once	TRBV27	TGTGCCAGCAGTTTAAGCCCCTTAGCTGAAGCTTTCTTT	CASSLSPLAEAFF
TRBD1	14	TRBJ2-1	NA	TRBV19	TGTGCCAGTAAACCGGGACAGACTGGTAATGAGCAGTTCTTC	CASKPGQTGNEQFF
TRBD2	15	TRBJ2-3	few	TRBV9	TGTGCCAGCAGCGTGGGGACTAGCGGCACAGATACGCAGTATTTT	CASSVGTSGTDTQYF
NA	14	TRBJ2-1	NA	TRBV19	TGTGCCAGTAGTCGGGGGGCGCACTACAATGAGCAGTTCTTC	CASSRGAHYNEQFF
TRBD1	15	TRBJ2-2	NA	TRBV2	TGTGCCAGCCGTTGGACAGGTCGGGACGCCGGGGAGCTGTTTTTT	CASRWTGRDAGELFF
TRBD1	12	TRBJ1-3	NA	TRBV2	TGTGCCAGCAGTGATAACAGGGGAAACATATATTTT	CASSDNRGNIYF
NA	13	TRBJ1-4	NA	TRBV7-9	TGTGCCAGCAGCCTCAGGGGTAATGAAAAACTGTTTTTT	CASSLRGNEKLFF
TRBD1	15	TRBJ1-1	NA	TRBV18	TGTGCCAGCTCAACAAAGTCAGGGGGAGAGACTGAAGCTTTCTTT	CASSTKSGGETEAFF
NA	15	TRBJ1-1	NA	TRBV6-1	TGTGCCAGCAGTGCCTCCAGTCGATTGAACACTGAAGCTTTCTTT	CASSASSRLNTEAFF
NA	17	TRBJ2-3	few	TRBV7-9	TGTTCCAGCAGCGGCGGGACAGCTTCAACTAGCACAGATACGCAGTATTTT	CSSSGGTASTSTDTQYF
TRBD1	14	TRBJ2-7	once	TRBV13	TGTGCCAGCAGAAGGACAGGGAGTGTCTACGAGCAGTACTTC	CASRRTGSVYEQYF